Below, 32 T cell receptor beta chains from the same sample are listed, as sequenced in a study of shared clonotypes between healthy human individuals. Sequenced by immunoSEQ multiplex PCR; TCRdb stores in-frame clones only, minus some. The sample consists of roughly 2.1 million clones, roughly 91% of them appearing once. Terminally differentiated effector memory CD45RA+ cells were left out of the naive CD8 fraction, which was CD45RO-negative and positively selected for CCR7. The sample taken for sequencing was naive CD8+ T cells from PBMCs. The receptor set was obtained from a man aged 18 to 30 in good health. Some clones in this sample may be carry-over from other donors' samples.

J is TRBJ2-5 and V is TRBV27; the D gene is possibly TRBD2 (7 bases). Germline V gives CDR1 MNHEY, CDR2 SMNVEV (reference sequence). The CDR3 is 19 amino acids. V was cut by 4 bases and J by 0 bases, with 24 bases left in between. The chain's CDR3 is CASSSYSHGGPGYQETQYF. The CDR3 coding sequence is TGTGCCAGCAGTTCCTACTCTCACGGGGGGCCAGGGTACCAAGAGACCCAGTACTTC.

A note on this clone: The same CDR3 also results from other DNA sequences found in this sample. This chain connects TRBV9 to TRBJ2-3; TRBD2 might be the D (5 bases). The ends were cut back, 0 bases at V and 3 bases at J, with 8 bases in the middle. The CDR3 is 14 residues long. In germline, CDR1 is SGDLS, CDR2 YYNGEE. CDR3 region: CASSVADFTDTQYF. CDR3 in DNA: TGTGCCAGCAGCGTAGCGGACTTTACAGATACGCAGTATTTT.

The chain has TRBV28 and TRBJ2-7; TRBD1 agrees at 9 bases. From germline, CDR1 is MDHEN and CDR2 SYDVKM. The CDR3 extends over 14 amino acids. Unmatched junction bases numbered 10, after V lost 8 bases and J lost 5 bases. DNA of the CDR3: TGTGCCAGCTCGGGGCGGGACAGGGCCCACGAGCAGTACTTC. Amino acids: CASSGRDRAHEQYF.

Worth noting for this clone: This CDR3 is also generated by other DNA sequences in the sample. V usage is TRBV27 and J usage is TRBJ2-7; D is uncertain. Germline V gene data show CDR1 as MNHEY and CDR2 as SMNVEV (reference sequence). Trimming took 7 bases from V and 0 from J, leaving 13 bases between them. The CDR3 is 14 amino acids. The CDR3 spells CASTPLGSSYEQYF. CDR3 in DNA: TGTGCCAGCACCCCCCTAGGCAGCTCCTACGAGCAGTACTTC.

The chain employs TRBV27 and TRBJ2-5; D might be TRBD1 (6 bases). The germline V and J ends were trimmed by 3 bases and 4 bases, with 18 bases remaining between them. The CDR3 runs to 16 residues. Germline V gene data show CDR1 as MNHEY and CDR2 as SMNVEV (reference sequence). The CDR3 loop is CASSLGAGTSGETQYF. CDR3 nucleotide sequence: TGTGCCAGCAGTTTGGGGGCAGGGACATCCGGAGAGACCCAGTACTTC.

Of note for this clone: This specimen includes other DNA sequences encoding the same CDR3. V and J are TRBV5-6 and TRBJ2-7, with D unresolved. Germline lookup yields CDR1 SGHDT and CDR2 YYEEEE. The CDR3 is 12 residues long. V was shortened by 5 bases and J by 1 base, with 7 bases between the two germline ends. CDR3 in DNA: TGTGCCAGCAGTTCAGGATCCTACGAGCAGTACTTC. It specifies CASSSGSYEQYF.

The chain carries TRBV25-1 and TRBJ2-1; 15 bases agree with TRBD2. CDR1 and CDR2 from the germline V gene are MGHDK and SYGVNS. V dropped 3 bases and J dropped 6; count of bases not matched to a gene: 6. The CDR3 is 17 residues long. The CDR3 loop reads CASSDGLAGGPPNEQFF. The CDR3 DNA follows: TGTGCCAGCAGTGACGGACTAGCGGGAGGGCCCCCCAATGAGCAGTTCTTC.

This chain uses TRBV5-5 with TRBJ2-5, with 11 bases that match TRBD2. The J segment lost 3 bases and the V segment lost 4 bases, leaving 8 bases of the junction unmatched. CDR1 is SGHKS, CDR2 YYEKEE, per germline (reference sequence). CDR3 size: 16 residues. CDR3 residues: CASSPGPGLAEETQYF. In DNA, the CDR3 is TGTGCCAGCAGCCCGGGACCGGGACTAGCGGAAGAGACCCAGTACTTC.

J is TRBJ1-1 and V is TRBV5-5; perhaps TRBD1 as D (5 bases). The CDR3 length is 12 residues. Trimming pared 5 bases from V and 7 bases from J, leaving 12 bases between. Per the germline V gene, CDR1 is SGHKS and CDR2 is YYEKEE (reference sequence). The DNA for the CDR3 is TGTGCCAGCAGGCCTTCAGGGAGTGAAGCTTTCTTT. This encodes CASRPSGSEAFF.

This rearrangement joins TRBV5-6 to TRBJ2-7, with TRBD1 identical over 7 bases. J was trimmed by 2 bases and V by 5 bases; bases with no gene match: 10. There are 15 residues in the CDR3. Germline-derived CDR1 and CDR2 are SGHDT and YYEEEE. The CDR3 reads CASSITGAGTYEQYF. The CDR3 coding sequence is TGTGCCAGCAGTATAACAGGGGCCGGAACCTACGAGCAGTACTTC.

The chain combines TRBV7-2 with TRBJ1-5; 9 bases map to TRBD1. This CDR3 is built from 15 residues. The J segment lost 3 bases and the V segment lost 1 base, leaving 1 base of the junction unmatched. Germline V gene lookup returns CDR1 SGHTA and CDR2 FQGNSA. The CDR3 spells CASSLGTGVNQPQHF. CDR3 in DNA: TGTGCCAGCAGCTTAGGGACAGGGGTCAATCAGCCCCAGCATTTT.

The J gene is TRBJ1-2, the V gene TRBV5-5; TRBD1 aligns across 10 bases. V shed 1 base and J 1 base; nucleotides not matched to a gene: 10. The CDR3 extends over 18 amino acids. Germline lookup yields CDR1 SGHKS and CDR2 YYEKEE (reference sequence). CDR3 protein: CASSLPGQGIFGNYGYTF. In DNA, the CDR3 is TGTGCCAGCAGCTTGCCGGGACAGGGGATCTTTGGTAACTATGGCTACACCTTC.

The chain carries TRBV5-8 and TRBJ2-1, with D unresolved. Trimming stripped 0 bases from V and 3 bases from J, with 10 bases between. This CDR3 spans 15 amino acids. In germline, CDR1 is SGHTS, CDR2 YDEGEE. The DNA of the CDR3 is TGTGCCAGCAGCTTGGGATTACGGCGCTACAATGAGCAGTTCTTC. Its protein product is CASSLGLRRYNEQFF.

J is TRBJ2-5 and V is TRBV27; D gene unclear. The V and J ends lost 4 bases and 7 bases respectively, with 10 bases between them. The germline V gene encodes CDR1 MNHEY and CDR2 SMNVEV (reference sequence). This CDR3 comprises 12 residues. This CDR3 reads CASSSIPGTQYF. The CDR3 DNA reads as TGTGCCAGCAGTTCCATTCCAGGGACCCAGTACTTC.

Comments on this clone: Other DNA sequences in the same sample also yield this CDR3. The chain joins TRBV6-5 to TRBJ2-5, with TRBD2 matching over 7 bases. V lost 6 bases to trimming and J lost 5 bases; unmatched junction nucleotides: 0. CDR1 MNHEY and CDR2 SVGAGI come from the germline V gene. CDR3 length: 11 residues. In nucleotides, the CDR3 is TGTGCCAGCAGCGGGGGGGAGACCCAGTACTTC. Translation: CASSGGETQYF.

The chain uses TRBV4-1 and TRBJ2-2; 7 bases agree with TRBD2. The CDR3 has 15 amino acids. V shed 3 bases and J 4 bases; nucleotides not matched to a gene: 5. Germline-derived CDR1 and CDR2 are MGHRA and YSYEKL. The CDR3 DNA is TGCGCCAGCAGCCATCTCCCGGGGGGCACCGGGGAGCTGTTTTTT. Translating it yields CASSHLPGGTGELFF.

This clone occurred a few times. The chain joins TRBV19 to TRBJ1-5; 7 bases are shared with TRBD1. Trimming at V came to 8 bases and at J to 10 bases, leaving 17 bases not matched to a gene. Germline values: CDR1 LNHDA, CDR2 SQIVND (reference sequence). This CDR3 region has 15 residues. CDR3 in DNA: TGTGCCAGTGGACAAGGGACAGCCCGAGATCGACCCCAGCATTTT. Translating it yields CASGQGTARDRPQHF.

Here the CDR3 reads CASSLGRANTGELFF. In nucleotides, the CDR3 is TGTGCCAGCAGCCTCGGACGGGCGAACACCGGGGAGCTGTTTTTT. The chain combines TRBV7-9 with TRBJ2-2; no clear D. This CDR3 is 15 amino acids long. V lost 5 bases and J lost 0, with 10 bases in between. The germline gives CDR1 SEHNR, CDR2 FQNEAQ (reference sequence). The entire variable domain, with the rest obtained from reference TRBV7-9 and TRBJ2-2, is as follows: DTGVSQNPRHKITKRGQNVTFRCDPISEHNRLYWYRQTLGQGPEFLTYFQNEAQLEKSRLLSDRFSAERPKGSFSTLEIQRTEQGDSAMYLCASSLGRANTGELFFGEGSRLTVL.

The V and J genes are TRBV29-1 and TRBJ2-2; 8 bases fit TRBD2. CDR3 size: 14 residues. The J segment lost 6 bases and the V segment lost 4 bases, leaving 7 bases of the junction unmatched. Germline CDR1 SQVTM, CDR2 ANQGSEA. In DNA form, the CDR3 reads TGCAGCGTTGTGTCCGCGGGAGGTTCCGGGGAGCTGTTTTTT. This sequence encodes CSVVSAGGSGELFF.

This clone was seen a single time. This rearrangement joins TRBV6-5 to TRBJ1-3; D unclear. CDR1 is MNHEY, CDR2 SVGAGI, per germline. Trimming pared 7 bases from V and 1 base from J, leaving 14 bases between. CDR3 length: 15 residues. The CDR3 DNA reads as TGTGCCAGCACCCTACACGTCGGATCTGGAAACACCATATATTTT. Translation gives CASTLHVGSGNTIYF.

In its sample, this clone was seen once. The V call is TRBV7-9, the J call TRBJ2-2; the D gene is possibly TRBD2 (6 bases). This CDR3 region has 15 residues. With 5 bases removed from V and 9 bases from J, the gap between germline ends came to 19 bases. CDR1 and CDR2 (germline): SEHNR, FQNEAQ (reference sequence). The DNA of the CDR3 is TGTGCCAGCAGCCTAGGTGCGGGGAACGAGCGGGAGCTGTTTTTT. It codes for CASSLGAGNERELFF.

The chain recombines TRBV5-6 with TRBJ2-1, with D perhaps TRBD1 (6 bases). Per germline, CDR1 SGHDT and CDR2 YYEEEE. V was shortened by 3 bases and J by 6 bases, with 19 bases between the two germline ends. The CDR3 runs to 16 residues. CDR3 in amino acids: CASSWPTQGILNEQFF. DNA for the CDR3: TGTGCCAGCAGCTGGCCGACACAGGGAATTCTCAATGAGCAGTTCTTC.

V gene TRBV7-8 combines with J gene TRBJ1-2, with D hard to call. CDR1 is SGHVS and CDR2 is FQNEAQ in the germline V gene. The CDR3 has 15 residues. V lost 0 bases and J lost 1, with 9 bases in between. In DNA form, the CDR3 reads TGTGCCAGCAGCTTAGCGACCGCTTATAACTATGGCTACACCTTC. Its translation is CASSLATAYNYGYTF.

V is TRBV7-3 and J is TRBJ2-1; 9 bases are a match to TRBD2. This CDR3 has 15 amino acids. CDR1 SGHTA and CDR2 FQGTGA come from the germline V gene. The ends lost 5 bases at V and 8 bases at J; junction bases unmatched: 10. This CDR3 is CASSATGTSFHEQFF. The CDR3 DNA sequence: TGTGCCAGCAGCGCAACCGGGACTAGCTTCCATGAGCAGTTCTTC.

CDR3 sequence: CSVRTVSYNEQFF. Written as DNA, the CDR3 is TGCAGCGTACGGACCGTATCCTACAATGAGCAGTTCTTC. J is TRBJ2-1 and V is TRBV29-1; D unclear. The CDR3 sequence is 13 residues long. Trimming removed 6 bases at V and 1 base at J, with 10 bases between. Per the germline V gene, CDR1 is SQVTM and CDR2 is ANQGSEA.

The V call is TRBV15, the J call TRBJ2-1; 9 bases agree with TRBD2. Trimming removed 8 bases from V and 5 bases from J; junction bases left unmatched: 7. There are 14 residues in the CDR3. Germline CDR1 reads LNHNV; CDR2 reads YYDKDF (reference sequence). The CDR3 loop is CATRTSGQDNEQFF. The CDR3 region has the DNA TGTGCCACCCGCACTAGCGGGCAAGACAATGAGCAGTTCTTC.

Concerning this clone itself: This CDR3 is also generated by other DNA sequences in the sample. V gene TRBV28 combines with J gene TRBJ1-1; D is unclear. The CDR3 length is 17 residues. The germline gives CDR1 MDHEN, CDR2 SYDVKM. The ends were cut back, 6 bases at V and 5 bases at J, with 25 bases in the middle. The CDR3 protein is CASRPVWASIGDTEAFF. The CDR3 DNA reads as TGTGCCAGCAGGCCGGTGTGGGCGTCTATCGGGGATACTGAAGCTTTCTTT.

The rearrangement joins TRBV6-1 to TRBJ1-2; 7 bases agree with TRBD1. Trimming removed 2 bases from V and 7 bases from J; junction bases left unmatched: 7. Looked up from germline, CDR1 is MNHNS and CDR2 is SASEGT. This CDR3 contains 14 residues. As DNA, the CDR3 is TGTGCCAGCAGTGAATGGGACAGCCTCGGTGGCTACACCTTC. It is translated as CASSEWDSLGGYTF.

The rearrangement links TRBV29-1 to TRBJ2-5; 9 bases map to TRBD2. The J call is in doubt because the DNA end fits TRBJ2-7 better. Germline V gene data show CDR1 as SQVTM and CDR2 as ANQGSEA. This CDR3 spans 11 amino acids. CDR3 sequence reads: CSVGLATEQYF. The CDR3 coding sequence is TGCAGCGTCGGACTAGCGACCGAGCAGTACTTC.

CDR3 amino acids: CASSPGTADNEKLFF. CDR3 DNA sequence: TGTGCCAGTAGTCCGGGGACAGCGGATAATGAAAAACTGTTTTTT. This chain joins TRBV19 and TRBJ1-4, with TRBD1 matching over 7 bases. CDR1 and CDR2 from the germline V gene are LNHDA and SQIVND (reference sequence). The V gene end was trimmed by 5 bases and the J gene end by 4 bases; junction bases not matched to a gene: 7. This CDR3 contains 15 residues.

The rearrangement joins TRBV27 to TRBJ2-7, with 9 bases aligning to TRBD2. The CDR3 covers 18 residues. Germline CDR1 reads MNHEY; CDR2 reads SMNVEV (reference sequence). V trimming: 5 bases; J trimming: 3 bases; junction bases outside the gene matches: 17. As DNA, the CDR3 is TGTGCCAGCAGTCCCAAGCCGGTTATAGCGGGAGATCTCTACGAGCAGTACTTC. This codes for CASSPKPVIAGDLYEQYF.

This rearrangement joins TRBV14 to TRBJ2-4; D unresolved. This CDR3 region has 13 residues. The germline V gene has CDR1 SGHDN and CDR2 FVKESK. Between the trimmed V and J ends, which lost 8 bases and 4 bases, there was a span of 12 bases. The CDR3 DNA follows: TGTGCCAGCCGAAAGGACGGGAAAAACATTCAGTACTTC. Translation gives CASRKDGKNIQYF.